This TCR beta chain was found in a study of T cells in localized non-small cell lung cancer. With regard to this clone: The antigen remains unidentified.

Clones were read by immunoSEQ multiplex PCR, and TCRdb kept only the in-frame ones, dropping some. The sample carries 5,000 to 6,500 clones, approximately 40% recorded once. Trimming at V came to 6 bases and at J to 0 bases, leaving 7 bases not matched to a gene. The CDR3 covers 15 residues. In germline, CDR1 is MNHGY, CDR2 SAAAGT. Study observations and caveats: Adjacent lung held a median roughly 60 of the top 100 tumor clones. With higher T cell density in blood came longer overall survival. The greatest T cell clonality was found in uninvolved adjacent lung (higher than in tumor).

The clonotype originates from a woman aged 40-70 years with stage II squamous cell lung carcinoma. The J gene is TRBJ1-1, the V gene TRBV6-8; 7 nucleotides line up with TRBD1. The sequencing used lung tumor tissue, collected before any cancer treatment. The CDR3, as DNA: TGTGCCAGCAGCCCTAAACAGGGGATGAACACTGAAGCTTTCTTT. Translation: CASSPKQGMNTEAFF.